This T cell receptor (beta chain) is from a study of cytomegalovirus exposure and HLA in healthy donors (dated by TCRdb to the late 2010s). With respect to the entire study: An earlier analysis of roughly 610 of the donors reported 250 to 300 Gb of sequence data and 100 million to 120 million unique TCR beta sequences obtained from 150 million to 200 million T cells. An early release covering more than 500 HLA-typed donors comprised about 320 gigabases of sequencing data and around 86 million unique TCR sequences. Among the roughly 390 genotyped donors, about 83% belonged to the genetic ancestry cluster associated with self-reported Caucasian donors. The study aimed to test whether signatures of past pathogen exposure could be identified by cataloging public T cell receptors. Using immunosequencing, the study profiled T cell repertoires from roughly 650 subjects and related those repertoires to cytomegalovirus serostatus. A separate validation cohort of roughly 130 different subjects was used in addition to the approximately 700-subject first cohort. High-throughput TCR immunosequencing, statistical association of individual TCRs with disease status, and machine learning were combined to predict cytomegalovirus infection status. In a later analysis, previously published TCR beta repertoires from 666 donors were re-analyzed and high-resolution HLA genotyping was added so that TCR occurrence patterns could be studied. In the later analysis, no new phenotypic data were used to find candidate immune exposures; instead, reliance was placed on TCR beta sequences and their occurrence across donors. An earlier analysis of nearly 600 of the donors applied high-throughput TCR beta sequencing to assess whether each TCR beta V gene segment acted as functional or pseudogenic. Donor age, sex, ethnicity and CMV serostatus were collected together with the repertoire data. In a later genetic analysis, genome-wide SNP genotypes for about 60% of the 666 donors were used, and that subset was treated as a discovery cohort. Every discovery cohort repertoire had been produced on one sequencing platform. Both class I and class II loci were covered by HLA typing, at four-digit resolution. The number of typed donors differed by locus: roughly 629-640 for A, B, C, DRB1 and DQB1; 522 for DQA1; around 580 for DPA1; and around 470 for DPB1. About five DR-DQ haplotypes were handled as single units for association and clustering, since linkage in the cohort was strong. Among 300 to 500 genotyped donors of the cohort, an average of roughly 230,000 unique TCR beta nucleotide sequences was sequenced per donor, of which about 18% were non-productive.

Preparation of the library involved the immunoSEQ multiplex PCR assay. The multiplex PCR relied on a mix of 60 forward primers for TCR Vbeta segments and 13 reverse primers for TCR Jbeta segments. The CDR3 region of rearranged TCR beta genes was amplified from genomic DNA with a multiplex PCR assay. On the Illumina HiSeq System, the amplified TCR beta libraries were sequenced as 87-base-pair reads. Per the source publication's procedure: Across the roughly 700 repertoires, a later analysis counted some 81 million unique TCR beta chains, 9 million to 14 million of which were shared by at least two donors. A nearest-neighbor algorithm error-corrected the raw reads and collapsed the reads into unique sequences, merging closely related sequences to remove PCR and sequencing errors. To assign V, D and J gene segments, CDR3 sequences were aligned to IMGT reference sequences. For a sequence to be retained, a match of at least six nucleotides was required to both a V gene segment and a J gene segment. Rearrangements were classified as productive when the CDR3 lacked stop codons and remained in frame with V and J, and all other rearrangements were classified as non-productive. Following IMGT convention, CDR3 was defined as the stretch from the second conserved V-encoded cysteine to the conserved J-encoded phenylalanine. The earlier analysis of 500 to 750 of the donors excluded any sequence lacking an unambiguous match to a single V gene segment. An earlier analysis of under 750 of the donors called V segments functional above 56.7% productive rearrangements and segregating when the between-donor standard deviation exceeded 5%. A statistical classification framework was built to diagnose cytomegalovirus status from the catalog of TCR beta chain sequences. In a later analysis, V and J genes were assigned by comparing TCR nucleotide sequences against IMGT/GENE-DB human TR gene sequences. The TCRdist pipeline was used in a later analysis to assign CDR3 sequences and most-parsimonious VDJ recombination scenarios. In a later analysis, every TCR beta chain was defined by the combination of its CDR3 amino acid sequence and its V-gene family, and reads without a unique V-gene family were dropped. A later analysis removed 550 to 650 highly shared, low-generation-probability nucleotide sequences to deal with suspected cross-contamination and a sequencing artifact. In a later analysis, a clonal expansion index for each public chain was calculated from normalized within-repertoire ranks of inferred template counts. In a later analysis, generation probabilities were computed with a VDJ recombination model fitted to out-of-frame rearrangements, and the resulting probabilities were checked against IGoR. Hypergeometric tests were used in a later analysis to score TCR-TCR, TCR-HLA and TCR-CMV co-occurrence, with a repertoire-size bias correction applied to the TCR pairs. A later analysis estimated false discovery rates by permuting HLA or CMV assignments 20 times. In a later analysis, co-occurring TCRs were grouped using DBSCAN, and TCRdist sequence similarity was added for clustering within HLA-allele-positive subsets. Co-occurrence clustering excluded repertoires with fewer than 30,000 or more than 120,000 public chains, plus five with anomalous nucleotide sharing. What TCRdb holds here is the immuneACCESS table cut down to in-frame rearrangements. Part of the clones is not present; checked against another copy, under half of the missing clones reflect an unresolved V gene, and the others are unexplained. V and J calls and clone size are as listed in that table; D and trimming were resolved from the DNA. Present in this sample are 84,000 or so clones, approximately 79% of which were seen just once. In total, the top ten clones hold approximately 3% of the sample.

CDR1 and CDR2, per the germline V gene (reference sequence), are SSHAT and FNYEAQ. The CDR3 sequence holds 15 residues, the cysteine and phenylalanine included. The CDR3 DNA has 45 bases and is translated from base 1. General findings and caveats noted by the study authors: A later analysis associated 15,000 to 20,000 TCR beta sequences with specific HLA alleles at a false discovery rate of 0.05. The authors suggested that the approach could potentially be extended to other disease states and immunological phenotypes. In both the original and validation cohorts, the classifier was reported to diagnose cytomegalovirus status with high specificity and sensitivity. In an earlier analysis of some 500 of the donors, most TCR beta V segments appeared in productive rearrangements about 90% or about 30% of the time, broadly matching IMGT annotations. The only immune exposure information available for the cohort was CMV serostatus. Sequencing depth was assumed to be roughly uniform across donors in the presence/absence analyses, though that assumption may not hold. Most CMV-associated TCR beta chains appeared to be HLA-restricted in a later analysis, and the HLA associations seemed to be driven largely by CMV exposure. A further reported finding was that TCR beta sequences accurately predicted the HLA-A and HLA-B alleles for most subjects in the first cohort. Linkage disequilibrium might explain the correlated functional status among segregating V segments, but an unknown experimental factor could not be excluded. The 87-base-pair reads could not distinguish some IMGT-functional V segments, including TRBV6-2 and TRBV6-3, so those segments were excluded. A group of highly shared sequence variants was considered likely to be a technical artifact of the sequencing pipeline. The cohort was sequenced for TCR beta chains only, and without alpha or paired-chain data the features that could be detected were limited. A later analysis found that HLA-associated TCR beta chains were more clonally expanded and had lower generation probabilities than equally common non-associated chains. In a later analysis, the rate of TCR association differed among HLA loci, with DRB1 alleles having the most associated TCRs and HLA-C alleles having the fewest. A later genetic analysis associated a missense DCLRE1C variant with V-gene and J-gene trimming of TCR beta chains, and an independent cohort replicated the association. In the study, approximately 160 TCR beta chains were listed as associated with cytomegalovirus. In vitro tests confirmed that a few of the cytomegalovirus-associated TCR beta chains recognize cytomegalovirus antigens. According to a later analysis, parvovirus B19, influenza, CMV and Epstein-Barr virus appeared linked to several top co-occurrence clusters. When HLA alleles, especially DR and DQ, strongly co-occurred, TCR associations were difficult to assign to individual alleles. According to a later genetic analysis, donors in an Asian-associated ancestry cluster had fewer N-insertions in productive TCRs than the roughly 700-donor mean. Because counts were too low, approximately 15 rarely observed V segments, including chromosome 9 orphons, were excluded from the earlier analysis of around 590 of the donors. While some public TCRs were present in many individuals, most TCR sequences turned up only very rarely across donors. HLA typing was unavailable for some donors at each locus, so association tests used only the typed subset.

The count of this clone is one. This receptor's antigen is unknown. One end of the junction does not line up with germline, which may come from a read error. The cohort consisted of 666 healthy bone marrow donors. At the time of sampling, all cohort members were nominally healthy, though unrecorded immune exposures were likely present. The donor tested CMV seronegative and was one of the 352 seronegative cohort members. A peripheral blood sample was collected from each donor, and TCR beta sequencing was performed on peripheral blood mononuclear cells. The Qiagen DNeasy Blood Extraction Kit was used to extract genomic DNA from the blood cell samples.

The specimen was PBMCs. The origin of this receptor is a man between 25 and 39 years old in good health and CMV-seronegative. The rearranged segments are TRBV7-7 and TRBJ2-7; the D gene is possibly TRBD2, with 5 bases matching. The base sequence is TGTGCTAGCAGCTTAGGCGGCGGCGCGGGCTACGAGCAGTACTTC. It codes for CASSLGGGAGYEQYF.